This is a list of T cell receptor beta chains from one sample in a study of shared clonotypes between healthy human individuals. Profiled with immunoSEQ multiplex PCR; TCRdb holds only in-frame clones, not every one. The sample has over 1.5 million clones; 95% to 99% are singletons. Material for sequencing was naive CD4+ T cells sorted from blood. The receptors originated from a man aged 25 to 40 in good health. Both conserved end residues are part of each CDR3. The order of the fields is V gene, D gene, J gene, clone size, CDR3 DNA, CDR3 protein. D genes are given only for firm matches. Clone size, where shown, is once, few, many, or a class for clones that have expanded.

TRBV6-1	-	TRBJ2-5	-	TGTGCCGTTATGGGGGGGCCTGAGACCCAGTACTTC	CAVMGGPETQYF
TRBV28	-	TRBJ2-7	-	TGTGCCAGCCGACTTGGCAGAGCCTCCTACGAGCAGTACTTC	CASRLGRASYEQYF
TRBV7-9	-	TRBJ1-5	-	TGTGCCAGCAGCTTAGCTCAGGCACAAGATAGCAATCAGCCCCAGCATTTT	CASSLAQAQDSNQPQHF
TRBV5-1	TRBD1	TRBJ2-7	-	TGCGCCAGCAGCTTACCGACAGGGTCCTACGAGCAGTACTTC	CASSLPTGSYEQYF
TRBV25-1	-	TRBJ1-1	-	TGTGCCAGCAGTGAATATCGCAGGGAAACTGAAGCTTTCTTT	CASSEYRRETEAFF
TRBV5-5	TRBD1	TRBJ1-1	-	TGTGCCAGCAGCGCGCGAAGACAGGGGAACACTGAAGCTTTCTTT	CASSARRQGNTEAFF
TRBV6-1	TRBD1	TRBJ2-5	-	TGTGCCAGCAGGGAAAGGACAGGTATGGGGGAGACCCAGTACTTC	CASRERTGMGETQYF
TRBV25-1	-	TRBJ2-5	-	TGTGCCAGCAGTGAATTAAGGACAGAAGAGACCCAGTACTTC	CASSELRTEETQYF
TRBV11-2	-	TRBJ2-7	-	TGTGCCAGCAGCGGCTCATTAGGGGCAGCTTACTACTACGAGCAGTACTTC	CASSGSLGAAYYYEQYF
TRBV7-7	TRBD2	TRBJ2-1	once	TGTGCTAGCAGCTTAGAGGGACTAGCGGCAATCGATGAGCAGTTCTTC	CASSLEGLAAIDEQFF
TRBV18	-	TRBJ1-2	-	TGTGCCAGCTCACTAGCGGGAGGAGATGGCTACACCTTC	CASSLAGGDGYTF
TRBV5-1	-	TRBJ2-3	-	TGCGCCAGCAGAGCCCAGGGGCTCGGCACAGATACGCAGTATTTT	CASRAQGLGTDTQYF
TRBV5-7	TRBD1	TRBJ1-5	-	TGTGCCAGCAGCCGCAAATATCGACAGGGGCATCAGCCCCAGCATTTT	CASSRKYRQGHQPQHF
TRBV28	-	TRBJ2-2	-	TGTGCCGCACGCCGCCAGGGTGTACCCGGGGAGCTGTTTTTT	CAARRQGVPGELFF
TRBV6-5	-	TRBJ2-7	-	TGTGCCAGCAGCCCGAGCGCAGACGAGCAGTACTTC	CASSPSADEQYF